Following are 15 T cell receptor beta chains from one sample sequenced in a study of shared clonotypes between healthy human individuals. CD45RO-negative, CCR7-selected cells formed the naive CD8 fraction, which excluded terminally differentiated effector memory CD45RA+ cells. Profiled with immunoSEQ multiplex PCR; TCRdb holds only in-frame clones, not every one. In the table there are about 2.1 million clones, about 92% of which are singletons. Sequenced material: naive CD8+ T cells from PBMCs. These TCRs come from a young man in good health. Some clones in this sample may be carry-over from other donors' samples.

This rearrangement joins TRBV7-8 to TRBJ2-5, with TRBD1 as a possible D gene (6 bases). Germline V CDR1 and CDR2: SGHVS, FQNEAQ. V lost 4 bases to trimming and J lost 0 bases, with 15 bases between them. This CDR3 is built from 16 residues. In DNA, the CDR3 is TGTGCCAGCAGCTCCAGAGGACAGAAACACCAAGAGACCCAGTACTTC. Residues: CASSSRGQKHQETQYF.

The J gene is TRBJ2-7, the V gene TRBV28; possibly TRBD2 for D (5 bases). CDR1 is MDHEN and CDR2 is SYDVKM in the germline V gene. The CDR3 loop spans 13 amino acids. V dropped 5 bases and J dropped 3 bases, with 11 bases sitting between them. The CDR3 loop is CASSNDEGYEQYF. CDR3 coding DNA: TGTGCCAGCAGTAACGATGAGGGCTACGAGCAGTACTTC.

This clone has just one count. V and J are TRBV27 and TRBJ1-3; D is undetermined. The V and J ends lost 6 bases and 0 bases respectively, with 6 bases between them. The germline gives CDR1 MNHEY, CDR2 SMNVEV (reference sequence). The length of the CDR3 is 13 residues. CDR3 DNA sequence: TGTGCCAGCAGATTACGCTCTGGAAACACCATATATTTT. Protein sequence: CASRLRSGNTIYF.

This clone appeared once. The rearrangement links TRBV7-8 to TRBJ1-1, with 7 bases lining up with TRBD1. Germline trimming cut 5 bases from V and 4 bases from J; bases unmatched to any gene: 16. The CDR3 is 17 amino acids. The germline gives CDR1 SGHVS, CDR2 FQNEAQ. The CDR3 DNA follows: TGTGCCAGCAGCACACACAGGGGACCCCAAAGGGGCACTGAAGCTTTCTTT. Translation gives CASSTHRGPQRGTEAFF.

J is TRBJ2-7 and V is TRBV11-2; 9 bases are a match to TRBD1. This CDR3 is 15 amino acids long. V was pared by 5 bases and J by 1 base, with 6 bases of the junction left unmatched. The germline gives CDR1 SGHAT, CDR2 FQNNGV. This CDR3 is CASSARQGGSYEQYF. CDR3 nucleotide sequence: TGTGCCAGCAGCGCGAGACAGGGGGGGTCCTACGAGCAGTACTTC.

The V gene is TRBV9, the J gene TRBJ2-3, with 8 nucleotides matching TRBD1. Germline V gives CDR1 SGDLS, CDR2 YYNGEE. Trimming cost V 4 bases and J 1 base; bases outside gene matches: 5. The CDR3 loop spans 15 amino acids. The CDR3 reads CASSKTGEGTDTQYF. CDR3 sequence (DNA): TGTGCCAGCAGCAAGACAGGGGAGGGCACAGATACGCAGTATTTT. Full variable domain (outside the CDR3, taken from reference TRBV9 and TRBJ2-3): DSGVTQTPKHLITATGQRVTLRCSPRSGDLSVYWYQQSLDQGLQFLIQYYNGEERAKGNILERFSAQQFPDLHSELNLSSLELGDSALYFCASSKTGEGTDTQYFGPGTRLTVL.

As to this clone: The sample contains more than one DNA sequence encoding this CDR3. The CDR3, as DNA: TGTGCCAGCAGTTTTAGGCAGGGCTATGGCTACACCTTC. Its protein is CASSFRQGYGYTF. This chain joins TRBV28 and TRBJ1-2; D may be TRBD1 (5 bases). Per germline, CDR1 MDHEN and CDR2 SYDVKM. This CDR3 spans 13 amino acids. V lost 3 bases and J 4 bases, leaving 9 bases between the germline ends.

The V and J genes are TRBV28 and TRBJ1-4, with D hard to call. The germline V and J ends were trimmed by 6 bases and 0 bases, with 11 bases remaining between them. CDR1 MDHEN and CDR2 SYDVKM come from the germline V gene. This CDR3 has 15 residues. DNA for the CDR3: TGTGCCAGCAGGCAGGAGGAAGCAACTAATGAAAAACTGTTTTTT. This encodes CASRQEEATNEKLFF. Filled out from reference TRBV28 and TRBJ1-4, the complete variable domain reads DVKVTQSSRYLVKRTGEKVFLECVQDMDHENMFWYRQDPGLGLRLIYFSYDVKMKEKGDIPEGYSVSREKKERFSLILESASTNQTSMYLCASRQEEATNEKLFFGSGTQLSVL.

The chain uses TRBV25-1 and TRBJ2-7; the D gene is possibly TRBD2 (5 bases). This CDR3 contains 13 residues. Germline V lookup: CDR1 MGHDK, CDR2 SYGVNS. The ends were cut back, 2 bases at V and 4 bases at J, with 9 bases in the middle. The CDR3 coding sequence is TGTGCCAGCAGTGAAAAGGGCGGGTACGAGCAGTACTTC. Its protein is CASSEKGGYEQYF.

V and J are TRBV19 and TRBJ2-1, with TRBD2 identical over 8 bases. Germline-derived CDR1 and CDR2 are LNHDA and SQIVND (reference sequence). This CDR3 region has 16 residues. J gave up 7 bases and V 6 bases, and 14 bases lay outside the gene matches. For the CDR3, the DNA is TGTGCCAGTAGGAGGGGCTCAGCGGGAGAGATGAATGAGCAGTTCTTC. As protein: CASRRGSAGEMNEQFF. Full variable domain (remainder filled in from reference TRBV19 and TRBJ2-1): DGGITQSPKYLFRKEGQNVTLSCEQNLNHDAMYWYRQDPGQGLRLIYYSQIVNDFQKGDIAEGYSVSREKKESFPLTVTSAQKNPTAFYLCASRRGSAGEMNEQFFGPGTRLTVL.

J is TRBJ1-4 and V is TRBV27, with TRBD1 as a possible D gene (5 bases). Trimming removed 0 bases from V and 2 bases from J, with 13 bases in between. Germline CDR1 reads MNHEY; CDR2 reads SMNVEV (reference sequence). CDR3 length: 17 amino acids. CDR3 loop: CASSLSNGGVTNEKLFF. CDR3 nucleotides: TGTGCCAGCAGTTTATCGAACGGGGGGGTGACTAATGAAAAACTGTTTTTT.

The chain links TRBV4-1 to TRBJ2-1; D gene uncertain. Per the germline V gene, CDR1 is MGHRA and CDR2 is YSYEKL. This CDR3 region has 15 residues. V lost 2 bases and J lost 6, with 14 bases in between. DNA for the CDR3: TGCGCCAGCAGCCAAACCCAGGCGAACCCCAATGAGCAGTTCTTC. Residues: CASSQTQANPNEQFF.

Regarding this clone: Relative to the germline gene, one junction end is altered; a read error may explain this. V usage is TRBV9 and J usage is TRBJ2-7, with 8 nucleotides matching TRBD1. Germline V gives CDR1 SGDLS, CDR2 YYNGEE. The CDR3 consists of 11 residues. This CDR3 is CASSSPQDRVF. The CDR3 nucleotides are TGTGCCAGCAGCTCTCCCCAGGACAGGGTCTTC.

This sequence joins TRBV28 and TRBJ2-7; 14 nucleotides agree with TRBD2. The CDR3 contains 13 residues. V lost 8 bases, J lost 6 bases, and 3 bases stayed unmatched. Germline V lookup: CDR1 MDHEN, CDR2 SYDVKM. The CDR3 loop reads CASGTSGSREQYF. The CDR3 DNA is TGTGCCAGCGGGACTAGCGGGAGCCGCGAGCAGTACTTC.

This chain connects TRBV9 to TRBJ2-5; tentative D call: TRBD2 (6 bases). This CDR3 has 13 amino acids. V was pared by 4 bases and J by 4 bases, with 11 bases between. CDR1 and CDR2 (germline): SGDLS, YYNGEE. CDR3 DNA: TGTGCCAGCAGCTCTCCGGAGGGAGAGACCCAGTACTTC. Amino acids: CASSSPEGETQYF.